Listed below are T cell receptor beta chains from one sample, sequenced in a study of blood T cell repertoires in COVID-19. This table comes from immunoSEQ multiplex PCR, and its TCRdb copy is limited to in-frame clones, with some not included. This sample yields over 200,000 clones, of which 83% are seen a single time; about 7.4% belongs to the top ten. Sequences were obtained from peripheral blood. These receptors all stem from a woman between 45 and 60 years old with acute or convalescent COVID-19. CDR3s include the opening cysteine and the closing phenylalanine or tryptophan. A D gene is named only where the DNA matches it firmly. Clone size is given for some rows only: seen once, a few or many times, or a class if the clone is expanded.

CASSRGEFYSGNTIYF TGCGCCAGCAGCCGCGGAGAGTTTTACTCTGGAAACACCATATATTTT . . TRBJ1-3 TRBV5-1
CASSDSGTGEEKLFF TGTGCCAGCAGCGATTCCGGGACAGGGGAGGAAAAACTGTTTTTT few TRBD1 TRBJ1-4 TRBV2
CASSYPTEYSNQPQHF TGTGCCAGCAGTTACCCGACAGAATATAGCAATCAGCCCCAGCATTTT . . TRBJ1-5 TRBV6-5
CASSFRQALSYEQYF TGTGCCAGCAGCTTTAGGCAGGCCCTCTCCTACGAGCAGTACTTC few . TRBJ2-7 TRBV5-6
CASSPEDIRVSDGYTF TGTGCCAGCTCACCCGAGGATATCAGGGTCTCAGATGGCTACACCTTC . . TRBJ1-2 TRBV18
CASSSRGANTEAFF TGTGCCAGCAGCTCACGGGGGGCGAACACTGAAGCTTTCTTT . . TRBJ1-1 TRBV7-9
CASSPTTYEQYF TGTGCCAGCTCACCAACAACCTACGAGCAGTACTTC . . TRBJ2-7 TRBV18
CASSLITASSYNEQFF TGTGCCAGCAGTTTAATCACGGCTAGCTCCTACAATGAGCAGTTCTTC . . TRBJ2-1 TRBV28
CSASAPPRLAKNIQYF TGCAGTGCTAGTGCCCCTCCACGGTTAGCCAAAAACATTCAGTACTTC . . TRBJ2-4 TRBV20-1
CASSLGASTDTQYF TGTGCCAGCAGCTTGGGAGCTAGCACAGATACGCAGTATTTT . . TRBJ2-3 TRBV13
CASSEHPDRGRVTGELFF TGTGCCAGCAGCGAGCACCCAGACAGGGGGCGGGTCACCGGGGAGCTGTTTTTT . TRBD1 TRBJ2-2 TRBV7-6
CASSLIPGQVQEKLFF TGCGCCAGCAGCTTAATACCGGGACAGGTACAAGAAAAACTGTTTTTT . TRBD1 TRBJ1-4 TRBV5-1
CATSDLRGQGLYNEQFF TGTGCCACCAGTGATTTGAGGGGACAGGGACTCTACAATGAGCAGTTCTTC . TRBD1 TRBJ2-1 TRBV24-1
CASSKSSGVGETQYF TGTGCCAGCAGCAAATCTAGCGGGGTGGGGGAGACCCAGTACTTC . TRBD2 TRBJ2-5 TRBV7-3
CATSRVPGVSSGNTIYF TGTGCCACCAGCAGAGTTCCAGGCGTTTCCTCTGGAAACACCATATATTTT . . TRBJ1-3 TRBV15
CASSIISVSYNEQFF TGTGCCAGTAGTATTATTAGCGTCTCCTACAATGAGCAGTTCTTC . . TRBJ2-1 TRBV19
CASSLGPGQGFGTNEKLFF TGTGCCAGCAGCTTAGGACCGGGACAGGGTTTCGGGACTAATGAAAAACTGTTTTTT . TRBD1 TRBJ1-4 TRBV7-6
CASSWDRANSPLHF TGTGCCAGCAGTTGGGACAGGGCCAATTCACCCCTCCACTTT . TRBD1 TRBJ1-6 TRBV25-1
CASSPNIGLAVNEQFF TGTGCCAGCAGTCCTAATATAGGACTAGCGGTCAATGAGCAGTTCTTC once TRBD2 TRBJ2-1 TRBV13
CASSLGPGSGYNEQFF TGTGCCAGCAGTTTAGGCCCAGGAAGCGGCTACAATGAGCAGTTCTTC . . TRBJ2-1 TRBV27
CASSDPAGPSYEQYF TGTGCCAGCAGTGACCCAGCGGGCCCGTCCTACGAGCAGTACTTC . . TRBJ2-7 TRBV6-1
CATSDLQLAANEQFF TGTGCCACCAGTGATTTGCAACTAGCGGCCAATGAGCAGTTCTTC . TRBD2 TRBJ2-1 TRBV24-1
CAKGTDNQPQHF TGTGCCAAAGGGACAGATAATCAGCCCCAGCATTTT many TRBD1 TRBJ1-5 TRBV2
CATADGDRGTDTQYF TGTGCCACCGCGGATGGGGACAGGGGTACAGATACGCAGTATTTT . TRBD1 TRBJ2-3 TRBV24-1
CASSLDTGGGQPQHF TGCGCCAGCAGCTTGGACACGGGAGGGGGTCAGCCCCAGCATTTT . . TRBJ1-5 TRBV5-1
CASSGGGNEQFF TGTGCCAGCTCCGGGGGGGGCAATGAGCAGTTCTTC . TRBD2 TRBJ2-1 TRBV18
CATSRLDGGLAGVDEQFF TGTGCCACCAGCAGGCTGGACGGAGGACTAGCGGGAGTGGATGAGCAGTTCTTC . TRBD2 TRBJ2-1 TRBV15
CASSQWAGGLATNEKLFF TGCGCCAGCAGCCAATGGGCAGGGGGACTGGCAACTAATGAAAAACTGTTTTTT . TRBD1 TRBJ1-4 TRBV4-1